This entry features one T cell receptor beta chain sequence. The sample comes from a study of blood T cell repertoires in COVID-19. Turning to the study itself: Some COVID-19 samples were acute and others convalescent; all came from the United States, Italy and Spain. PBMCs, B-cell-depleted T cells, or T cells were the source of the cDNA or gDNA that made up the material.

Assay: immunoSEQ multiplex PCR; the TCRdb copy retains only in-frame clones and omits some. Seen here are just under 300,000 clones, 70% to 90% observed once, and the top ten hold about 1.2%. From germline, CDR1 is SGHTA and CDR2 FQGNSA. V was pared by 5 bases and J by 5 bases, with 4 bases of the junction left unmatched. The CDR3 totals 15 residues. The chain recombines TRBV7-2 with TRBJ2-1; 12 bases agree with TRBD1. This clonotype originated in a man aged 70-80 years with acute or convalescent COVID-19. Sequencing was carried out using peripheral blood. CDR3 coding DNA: TGTGCCAGCAGCCCCGGGACAGGGGGCCACAATGAGCAGTTCTTC. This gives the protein CASSPGTGGHNEQFF.